These T cell receptor beta chains were read from a single sample in a study of shared clonotypes between healthy human individuals. Profiled with immunoSEQ multiplex PCR; TCRdb holds only in-frame clones, not every one. The sample gives about 710,000 clones, 73% of which show up once; around 1.7% is in the top ten. The sequencing sample was made of memory CD4+ T cells sorted from blood. Receptors originate from a woman under 40 in good health. Each CDR3 is given with its conserved first and last residue. A D gene is named only where the DNA matches it firmly. Expanded clones are given a class, and other clones once, few, many or no size at all.

abundance: few; j_gene: TRBJ1-5; d_gene: -; v_gene: TRBV29-1; CDR3aa: CSVGGRNQPQHF; CDR3nt: TGCAGCGTTGGAGGACGAAATCAGCCCCAGCATTTT
abundance: few; j_gene: TRBJ1-5; d_gene: -; v_gene: TRBV2; CDR3aa: CASFRDRSGNQPQHF; CDR3nt: TGTGCCAGCTTCCGGGACCGAAGTGGCAATCAGCCCCAGCATTTT
abundance: -; j_gene: TRBJ1-5; d_gene: -; v_gene: TRBV28; CDR3aa: CASSLPNQPQHF; CDR3nt: TGTGCCAGCAGTTTGCCAAATCAGCCCCAGCATTTT
abundance: -; j_gene: TRBJ1-1; d_gene: -; v_gene: TRBV5-1; CDR3aa: CASSLGGYDTEAFF; CDR3nt: TGCGCCAGCAGCTTGGGGGGCTATGACACTGAAGCTTTCTTT
abundance: once; j_gene: TRBJ1-4; d_gene: -; v_gene: TRBV28; CDR3aa: CASRQGRLKEKLFF; CDR3nt: TGTGCCAGCAGGCAGGGGAGGTTAAAGGAAAAACTGTTTTTT
abundance: -; j_gene: TRBJ2-7; d_gene: -; v_gene: TRBV29-1; CDR3aa: CSVYDSGPTYEQYF; CDR3nt: TGCAGCGTTTACGATAGCGGACCGACCTACGAGCAGTACTTC
abundance: -; j_gene: TRBJ1-4; d_gene: -; v_gene: TRBV7-9; CDR3aa: CASSLGATETNEKLFF; CDR3nt: TGTGCCAGCAGCTTAGGAGCGACAGAGACTAATGAAAAACTGTTTTTT
abundance: -; j_gene: TRBJ1-2; d_gene: TRBD1; v_gene: TRBV29-1; CDR3aa: CSDRQGANYGYTF; CDR3nt: TGCAGCGATCGACAGGGGGCCAACTATGGCTACACCTTC
abundance: -; j_gene: TRBJ2-2; d_gene: TRBD2; v_gene: TRBV9; CDR3aa: CASSPTSGRNGELFF; CDR3nt: TGTGCCAGCAGCCCGACTAGCGGGAGAAACGGGGAGCTGTTTTTT
abundance: -; j_gene: TRBJ2-7; d_gene: TRBD1; v_gene: TRBV5-4; CDR3aa: CASSALSGTGVYEQYF; CDR3nt: TGTGCCAGCAGCGCACTTTCCGGGACAGGCGTTTACGAGCAGTACTTC
abundance: few; j_gene: TRBJ2-3; d_gene: -; v_gene: TRBV7-9; CDR3aa: CASSLGNMDTQYF; CDR3nt: TGTGCCAGCAGCTTAGGGAACATGGATACGCAGTATTTT
abundance: -; j_gene: TRBJ2-1; d_gene: TRBD2; v_gene: TRBV27; CDR3aa: CASTGLAGSNEQFF; CDR3nt: TGTGCCAGCACGGGACTAGCGGGTAGCAATGAGCAGTTCTTC
abundance: -; j_gene: TRBJ1-1; d_gene: -; v_gene: TRBV9; CDR3aa: CASSVASGTEAFF; CDR3nt: TGTGCCAGCAGCGTAGCGTCGGGGACTGAAGCTTTCTTT